Following are 30 T cell receptor beta chains from one sample sequenced in a study of T cells in Graves' hyperthyroidism and ophthalmopathy. Amplification of TCR beta CDR3 regions was performed using RNA transcripts as template. Researchers ran a first-round RT-PCR on the TCR CDR3 using the HTBI primer set. TCRdb reanalysed the multiplex PCR reads using MiXCR and keeps one entry per CDR3 protein. The data hold fewer than 650,000 distinct CDR3 sequences, with approximately 13% observed a single time. Source material: blood. These receptors originate from a woman younger than 45 with Graves' hyperthyroidism that later progressed to Graves' ophthalmopathy.

In its sample, this clonotype was seen many times. This rearrangement joins TRBV10-3 to TRBJ1-1, with TRBD1 as a possible D gene (6 bases). Trimming removed 2 bases from V and 1 base from J, with 8 bases in between. The CDR3 loop spans 14 amino acids. Germline CDR1 reads ENHRY; CDR2 reads SYGVKD. The CDR3 is CAISEQGPNTEAFF. CDR3 in DNA: TGTGCCATCAGTGAGCAGGGGCCGAACACTGAAGCTTTCTTT.

This clonotype has ten or more counts. The rearrangement uses TRBV7-2 and TRBJ2-5, with TRBD2 matching 10 bases. The CDR3 consists of 15 residues. The V segment lost 5 bases and the J segment 4 bases; nucleotides outside the gene matches: 7. Per germline, CDR1 SGHTA and CDR2 FQGNSA. CDR3 bases: TGTGCCAGCAGCGGGCTAGCGGGAGTGTCAGAGACCCAGTACTTC. This encodes CASSGLAGVSETQYF.

This clonotype was picked up many times. The chain carries TRBV6-2 or TRBV6-3 and TRBJ2-7; D is ambiguous. The germline V gene encodes CDR1 MNHEY and CDR2 SVGEGT. V was pared by 0 bases and J by 7 bases, with 19 bases between. The CDR3 runs to 16 residues. Here the CDR3 DNA reads TGTGCCAGCAGTTACTCGACGGTCGATTACCGCCTGGAGCAGTACTTC. Translated: CASSYSTVDYRLEQYF.

The table lists this clonotype with many counts. V is TRBV19 and J is TRBJ2-5; no definite D call. Trimming cost V 0 bases and J 1 base, with 0 bases left between them. Per the germline V gene, CDR1 is LNHDA and CDR2 is SQIVND (reference sequence). The CDR3 contains 12 residues. The CDR3 nucleotides read TGTGCCAGTAGTATAGACCAAGAGACCCAGTACTTC. Its translation: CASSIDQETQYF. Variable domain in full (rest from reference TRBV19 and TRBJ2-5): DGGITQSPKYLFRKEGQNVTLSCEQNLNHDAMYWYRQDPGQGLRLIYYSQIVNDFQKGDIAEGYSVSREKKESFPLTVTSAQKNPTAFYLCASSIDQETQYFGPGTRLLVL.

On this clonotype: This sequence may be a read error, since a much larger clone differs from it by one base. The chain combines TRBV19 with TRBJ1-1; D might be TRBD1 (5 bases). Germline CDR1 and CDR2: LNHDA and SQIVND (reference sequence). The CDR3 length is 14 residues. V was cut by 3 bases and J by 11 bases, with 19 bases left in between. The CDR3 reads CASSIKGHGTMAFF. The CDR3 DNA reads as TGTGCCAGTAGTATTAAAGGACATGGGACGATGGCTTTCTTT.

This clonotype was counted at least ten times. The V call is TRBV29-1, the J call TRBJ2-2, with D possibly TRBD2 on 6 matching bases. This CDR3 has 16 amino acids. Germline V gene sequence: CDR1 SQVTM, CDR2 ANQGSEA. V was cut by 5 bases and J by 3 bases, with 19 bases left in between. The CDR3 DNA follows: TGCAGCGTTCCCCAAAGGGACTTTTCGGACACCGGGGAGCTGTTTTTT. Translation: CSVPQRDFSDTGELFF.

The chain carries TRBV19 and TRBJ1-2, with D unresolved. Germline V gene lookup returns CDR1 LNHDA and CDR2 SQIVND (reference sequence). This CDR3 comprises 15 residues. Trimming took off 3 bases at V and 1 base at J, with 12 bases between the two ends. CDR3 region: CASSMVDRDNYGYTF. CDR3 sequence (DNA): TGTGCCAGTAGTATGGTGGATCGAGATAACTATGGCTACACCTTC.

Details on this clonotype: A much larger clone sits a single nucleotide away, making a read error possible. This chain links TRBV12-3 or TRBV12-4 with TRBJ1-1, with TRBD1 as a possible D gene (5 bases). The CDR3 spans 13 residues. The chain's CDR3 is CVSSRMTDTEAFF. DNA of the CDR3: TGTGTCAGCAGCCGTATGACAGACACTGAAGCTTTCTTT.

This clonotype was observed at least ten times. The chain uses TRBV20-1 and TRBJ2-2; D not certain. V was clipped by 0 bases and J by 5 bases, with 13 bases between them. The CDR3 is 15 amino acids. Germline V gene sequence: CDR1 DFQATT, CDR2 SNEGSKA (reference sequence). The CDR3 region has the DNA TGCAGTGCTAGAGATCTGAACGAAGGGACCGGGGAGCTGTTTTTT. Amino acid sequence: CSARDLNEGTGELFF.

This clonotype was seen ten or more times. The chain uses TRBV19 and TRBJ1-2; D may be TRBD1 (5 bases). The CDR3 has 13 residues. Germline V gene sequence: CDR1 LNHDA, CDR2 SQIVND (reference sequence). Trimming removed 5 bases from V and 8 bases from J, with 15 bases in between. The CDR3 DNA sequence: TGTGCCAGTAGTCCCACCGGGGGTCCGGGCTACACCTTC. It is translated as CASSPTGGPGYTF.

This clonotype was seen ten or more times. The CDR3 reads CATSDEERGYGYTF. CDR3 sequence (DNA): TGTGCCACCAGTGATGAAGAAAGGGGCTATGGCTACACCTTC. The chain uses TRBV24-1 and TRBJ1-2; the D gene is possibly TRBD1 (5 bases). Trimming removed 3 bases from V and 4 bases from J, with 11 bases in between. Germline loops: CDR1 KGHDR, CDR2 SFDVKD. The CDR3 runs to 14 residues.

This clonotype came up many times. The rearrangement links TRBV20-1 to TRBJ2-1, with 7 nucleotides matching TRBD1. The CDR3 runs to 14 residues. The germline gives CDR1 DFQATT, CDR2 SNEGSKA (reference sequence). V was pared by 6 bases and J by 5 bases, with 10 bases of the junction left unmatched. The CDR3 region has the DNA TGCAGTGCGTGGGACAGCCGAGGACACAATGAGCAGTTCTTC. Translation gives CSAWDSRGHNEQFF.

This clonotype has a handful of counts. The CDR3 reads CASSIPPESGELFF. The CDR3 DNA follows: TGTGCCAGTAGTATTCCCCCGGAGTCCGGGGAGCTGTTTTTT. The chain carries TRBV19 and TRBJ2-2; D not resolved. The V end was cut by 3 bases, the J end by 6 bases, with 11 bases between. The CDR3 consists of 14 residues. Germline loops: CDR1 LNHDA, CDR2 SQIVND (reference sequence).

This clonotype has ten or more counts. The V and J genes are TRBV7-2 and TRBJ1-4; 11 bases agree with TRBD1. The CDR3 has 15 residues. Germline V gene sequence: CDR1 SGHTA, CDR2 FQGNSA. V lost 5 bases, J lost 13 bases, and 12 bases stayed unmatched. In DNA, the CDR3 is TGTGCCAGCAGCCCCTGGACAGGGGGCAAGGTCGGACTGTTTTTT. It specifies CASSPWTGGKVGLFF. Based on the CDR3 plus reference TRBV7-2 and TRBJ1-4, the full variable domain is GAGVSQSPSNKVTEKGKDVELRCDPISGHTALYWYRQSLGQGLEFLIYFQGNSAPDKSGLPSDRFSAERTGGSVSTLTIQRTQQEDSAVYLCASSPWTGGKVGLFFGSGTQLSVL.

This clonotype showed up many times. The chain recombines TRBV30 with TRBJ2-5, with D possibly called TRBD1 or TRBD2 (5 bases each). V dropped 4 bases and J dropped 5 bases, with 14 bases sitting between them. The CDR3 length is 13 residues. Germline CDR1 and CDR2: GTSNPN and SVGIG (reference sequence). CDR3 sequence (DNA): TGTGCCTGGACCCCAGGGCCGGGGGAGACCCAGTACTTC. Its protein product is CAWTPGPGETQYF. The full variable domain, in which reference TRBV30 and TRBJ2-5 provide the parts outside the CDR3, is SQTIHQWPATLVQPVGSPLSLECTVEGTSNPNLYWYRQAAGRGLQLLFYSVGIGQISSEVPQNLSASRPQDRQFILSSKKLLLSDSGFYLCAWTPGPGETQYFGPGTRLLVL.

This clonotype was picked up many times. The J gene is TRBJ1-1, the V gene TRBV28; no reliable D call. V lost 6 bases and J 7 bases, leaving 15 bases between the germline ends. This CDR3 spans 13 amino acids. CDR1 and CDR2 (germline): MDHEN, SYDVKM. The CDR3 loop reads CASRPQRALEAFF. As DNA, the CDR3 is TGTGCCAGCAGGCCCCAAAGGGCCCTTGAAGCTTTCTTT.

This clonotype has ten or more counts. This sequence joins TRBV2 and TRBJ2-1; 10 bases are shared with TRBD2. The germline V gene has CDR1 SNHLY and CDR2 FYNNEI. V shed 2 bases, J shed 8 bases, and the junction held 12 bases outside the gene matches. CDR3 size: 17 residues. CDR3: CASSELGTSANEDEQFF. CDR3 DNA: TGTGCCAGCAGTGAACTTGGGACTAGCGCGAATGAGGATGAGCAGTTCTTC. The full variable domain, with the rest looked up from reference TRBV2 and TRBJ2-1, is EPEVTQTPSHQVTQMGQEVILRCVPISNHLYFYWYRQILGQKVEFLVSFYNNEISEKSEIFDDQFSVERPDGSNFTLKIRSTKLEDSAMYFCASSELGTSANEDEQFFGPGTRLTVL.

This clonotype showed up many times. The chain couples TRBV7-9 to TRBJ2-1; a weak D match, TRBD2 (6 bases). Per germline, CDR1 SEHNR and CDR2 FQNEAQ (reference sequence). V gave up 0 bases and J gave up 8 bases, with 14 bases separating them. The CDR3 is 15 residues long. CDR3 in DNA: TGTGCCAGCAGCTTAGCATCGCGGGATTGGGATGAGCAGTTCTTC. It translates to CASSLASRDWDEQFF.

The table lists this clonotype with many counts. The V call is TRBV7-8, the J call TRBJ1-1; 9 nucleotides align to TRBD1. The ends lost 2 bases at V and 7 bases at J; junction bases unmatched: 2. This CDR3 region has 13 residues. Germline V gene data show CDR1 as SGHVS and CDR2 as FQNEAQ. DNA of the CDR3: TGTGCCAGCAGCTTAAAGACAGGGGGTGAAGCTTTCTTT. Its protein is CASSLKTGGEAFF.

Here the CDR3 DNA reads TGTGCCAGTAGTACCTCCGGGTTCCGGGAGCTGTTTTTT. Amino acid sequence: CASSTSGFRELFF. V usage is TRBV19 and J usage is TRBJ2-2; D not certain. V was clipped by 4 bases and J by 9 bases, with 12 bases between them. This CDR3 has 13 residues. Germline V gene lookup returns CDR1 LNHDA and CDR2 SQIVND (reference sequence).

This clonotype was found many times. J is TRBJ2-1 and V is TRBV19, with TRBD1 identical over 10 bases. V gave up 4 bases and J gave up 6 bases; unmatched junction bases: 6. This CDR3 spans 15 amino acids. CDR1 and CDR2 (germline): LNHDA, SQIVND (reference sequence). The CDR3 is CASSRDRGRVNEQFF. In nucleotides, the CDR3 is TGTGCCAGTAGTAGGGACAGGGGAAGGGTCAATGAGCAGTTCTTC.

This clonotype turned up a few times. It may be a read error: a sequence one base away is much more abundant. This rearrangement joins TRBV6-6 to TRBJ2-5; 8 nucleotides line up with TRBD2. The CDR3 runs to 17 residues. Germline V gene sequence: CDR1 MNHNY, CDR2 SVGAGI (reference sequence). The DNA for the CDR3 is TGTACCAGCAGTTACTCGAGAACGGGGGGGGTCCAAGAGACCCAGTACTTC. This sequence encodes CTSSYSRTGGVQETQYF.

CDR3 in amino acids: CASSPGQGASYGYTF. In nucleotides, the CDR3 is TGTGCCAGCAGCCCGGGACAGGGGGCTAGCTATGGCTACACCTTC. The V and J genes are TRBV7-3 and TRBJ1-2, with TRBD1 matching over 12 bases. V lost 5 bases to trimming and J lost 4 bases; unmatched junction nucleotides: 5. The CDR3 covers 15 residues. Germline values: CDR1 SGHTA, CDR2 FQGTGA. Combining the CDR3 with reference TRBV7-3 and TRBJ1-2 gives the whole variable domain GAGVSQTPSNKVTEKGKYVELRCDPISGHTALYWYRQSLGQGPEFLIYFQGTGAADDSGLPNDRFFAVRPEGSVSTLKIQRTERGDSAVYLCASSPGQGASYGYTFGSGTRLTVV.

Regarding this clonotype: A read error may be the cause here, since a much bigger clone is one base away. The CDR3 does not end in the conserved phenylalanine or tryptophan, so this is likely a read error. The chain has TRBV7-3 and TRBJ2-1; D remains ambiguous. Per germline, CDR1 SGHTA and CDR2 FQGTGA. This CDR3 region has 13 residues. Between the trimmed V and J ends, which lost 4 bases and 2 bases, there was a span of 6 bases. CDR3: CASSYGAYNEQFL. The CDR3 DNA is TGTGCCAGCAGCTACGGAGCCTACAATGAGCAGTTCCTC.

Many counts were recorded for this clonotype. V usage is TRBV28 and J usage is TRBJ1-2; TRBD1 is a possible D gene (5 bases). Trimming shortened V by 8 bases and J by 4 bases, and 14 bases separated the two germline ends. Germline V CDR1 and CDR2: MDHEN, SYDVKM. There are 13 residues in the CDR3. DNA for the CDR3: TGTGCCAGCTGGGGGACGGGGGGCTATGGCTACACCTTC. Protein product: CASWGTGGYGYTF.

V is TRBV5-1 and J is TRBJ1-2; D is uncertain. This CDR3 is built from 13 residues. Germline V CDR1 and CDR2: SGHRS, YFSETQ. Trimming removed 0 bases from V and 4 bases from J, with 7 bases in between. DNA for the CDR3: TGCGCCAGCAGCTTGGGTATGAGCTATGGCTACACCTTC. The encoded protein is CASSLGMSYGYTF.

This clonotype appeared many times. The V and J genes are TRBV28 and TRBJ2-3; D gene ambiguous. The CDR3 spans 16 residues. The V and J ends lost 7 bases and 0 bases respectively, with 17 bases between them. CDR1 MDHEN and CDR2 SYDVKM come from the germline V gene. The CDR3 DNA reads as TGTGCCAGCAATCAGGAAATAAAGACTAGCACAGATACGCAGTATTTT. Residues: CASNQEIKTSTDTQYF.

The sample holds a few counts of this clonotype. The chain joins TRBV30 to TRBJ1-5, with no clear D. CDR3 length equals 17 residues. Trimming pared 2 bases from V and 0 bases from J, leaving 17 bases between. Germline V gene lookup returns CDR1 GTSNPN and CDR2 SVGIG (reference sequence). Here the CDR3 reads CAWSPTRLSYSNQPQHF. The CDR3 nucleotides are TGTGCCTGGAGTCCCACCCGACTTAGTTATAGCAATCAGCCCCAGCATTTT.

This clonotype was seen only a few times. The chain is built from TRBV19 and TRBJ1-4; no definite D call. CDR1 and CDR2 (germline): LNHDA, SQIVND (reference sequence). This CDR3 is built from 16 residues. Deletions cut 1 base from V and 3 bases from J, with 12 bases between. This CDR3 is CASSIVVQEANEKLFF. In DNA, the CDR3 is TGTGCCAGTAGTATAGTAGTTCAGGAGGCTAATGAAAAACTGTTTTTT.

This clonotype was detected many times. CDR3 in amino acids: CASTGDSRTGELFF. CDR3 coding DNA: TGTGCCAGCACCGGGGACAGTCGAACCGGGGAGCTGTTTTTT. V is TRBV2 and J is TRBJ2-2, with 7 bases lining up with TRBD1. The V segment lost 7 bases and the J segment 5 bases; nucleotides outside the gene matches: 7. The CDR3 totals 14 residues. Germline assignment: CDR1 SNHLY and CDR2 FYNNEI.